A selection of T cell receptor beta chains follows, all from one sample in a study of blood T cell repertoires in COVID-19. Sequencing was performed with immunoSEQ multiplex PCR; in TCRdb, only in-frame clones are kept and a portion is missing. Among about 160,000 clones, 89% were seen once, and the ten largest hold approximately 3%. The sequencing input was peripheral blood. These receptors all come from a man in his 60s with acute or convalescent COVID-19. Each CDR3 is given with its conserved first and last residue. A D gene is named only where the DNA matches it firmly. Part of the rows lack a size; the others show once, few, many or a class for expanded clones.

d_call j_call v_call clone_size cdr3_aa cdr3_nt
TRBD1 TRBJ1-2 TRBV27 . CASRSTGEAYGYTF TGTGCCAGCAGGTCGACAGGGGAGGCCTATGGCTACACCTTC
. TRBJ2-1 TRBV5-6 . CASSLAATREQFF TGTGCCAGCAGCTTGGCAGCGACCCGCGAGCAGTTCTTC
. TRBJ2-7 TRBV7-9 . CASSLERAASYEQYF TGTGCCAGCAGCTTAGAGAGGGCTGCCTCCTACGAGCAGTACTTC
. TRBJ1-2 TRBV2 . CASSEAGAGYTF TGTGCCAGCAGTGAAGCAGGGGCTGGCTACACCTTC
TRBD1 TRBJ1-3 TRBV19 . CASRGGGRSGGNTIYF TGTGCCAGTAGAGGAGGGGGCCGAAGCGGTGGAAACACCATATATTTT
. TRBJ2-7 TRBV6-1 . CASSESGLLYEQYF TGTGCCAGCAGTGAGTCTGGCCTCCTCTACGAGCAGTACTTC
. TRBJ2-3 TRBV9 . CASSVYGGDTDTQYF TGTGCCAGCAGCGTTTACGGGGGAGACACAGATACGCAGTATTTT
. TRBJ2-7 TRBV5-4 . CASSPGRGTVTYEQYF TGTGCCAGCAGCCCCGGTAGGGGGACCGTGACCTACGAGCAGTACTTC
. TRBJ2-1 TRBV3-1/TRBV3-2 . CASSQEYSGNEQFF TGTGCCAGCAGCCAGGAATATAGCGGCAATGAGCAGTTCTTC
. TRBJ1-4 TRBV14 . CASSQAGVDEKLFF TGTGCCAGCAGCCAAGCTGGAGTTGACGAAAAACTGTTTTTT
TRBD1 TRBJ2-1 TRBV19 . CASSIWTGSEEQFF TGTGCCAGTAGTATCTGGACAGGTTCTGAAGAGCAGTTCTTC
TRBD1 TRBJ1-5 TRBV19 . CASSRQGASSNQPQHF TGTGCCAGTAGTAGGCAGGGGGCTTCTAGCAATCAGCCCCAGCATTTT
TRBD2 TRBJ2-7 TRBV5-1 . CASSSTSGTYEQYF TGCGCCAGCAGCTCGACTAGCGGCACCTACGAGCAGTACTTC
TRBD1 TRBJ1-3 TRBV18 . CASSPDRVTNTIYF TGTGCCAGCTCACCCGACAGGGTCACAAACACCATATATTTT
. TRBJ1-5 TRBV19 . CASSIGDRGYQPQHF TGTGCCAGTAGTATAGGTGACAGAGGATATCAGCCCCAGCATTTT
. TRBJ1-1 TRBV6-1 . CASSELRGTEAFF TGTGCCAGCAGTGAGCTCCGGGGGACTGAAGCTTTCTTT
TRBD1 TRBJ1-5 TRBV7-9 . CASSSSTGGQPQHF TGTGCCAGCAGCTCCTCGACAGGGGGTCAGCCCCAGCATTTT
. TRBJ2-1 TRBV6-1 . CASSESYREGVYNEQFF TGTGCCAGCAGTGAATCGTACAGGGAAGGGGTCTACAATGAGCAGTTCTTC
. TRBJ1-5 TRBV2 . CASSDLRNQPQHF TGTGCCAGCAGTGATTTGAGGAATCAGCCCCAGCATTTT
TRBD2 TRBJ2-7 TRBV10-2 . CATLHSGGERSYEQYF TGCGCCACCCTACACAGCGGGGGCGAACGCTCCTACGAGCAGTACTTC
. TRBJ1-2 TRBV6-5 once CASRTEPYGYTF TGTGCCAGCAGAACGGAGCCCTATGGCTACACCTTC
TRBD1 TRBJ1-1 TRBV5-1 . CASLRQGGILDTEAFF TGCGCCAGCCTTCGACAGGGGGGGATATTGGACACTGAAGCTTTCTTT
TRBD1 TRBJ1-2 TRBV6-1 few CASREGTGDGYTF TGTGCCAGCAGAGAAGGGACAGGGGATGGCTACACCTTC
TRBD1 TRBJ1-1 TRBV29-1 . CSVDRDRMNTEAFF TGCAGCGTTGATAGGGACAGGATGAACACTGAAGCTTTCTTT
TRBD1 TRBJ1-4 TRBV9 . CASSGGTGSEKLFF TGTGCCAGCAGCGGGGGGACAGGGAGTGAAAAACTGTTTTTT
. TRBJ1-2 TRBV11-2 few CASSLGNLYSGTLGYTF TGTGCCAGCAGCTTAGGAAATCTATACTCTGGGACACTCGGCTACACCTTC
TRBD1 TRBJ1-5 TRBV11-2 . CASSPGTGAQPQHF TGTGCCAGCAGCCCCGGGACAGGGGCTCAGCCCCAGCATTTT
. TRBJ1-2 TRBV4-2 . CASSQDLGGGYGYTF TGTGCCAGCAGCCAAGATCTCGGCGGTGGCTATGGCTACACCTTC
TRBD1 TRBJ1-1 TRBV10-2 . CASSRLGQMNTEAFF TGCGCCAGCAGTCGATTGGGACAGATGAACACTGAAGCTTTCTTT
TRBD1 TRBJ1-2 TRBV18 . CASSTDREAYGYTF TGTGCCAGCTCGACAGACAGGGAAGCCTATGGCTACACCTTC
. TRBJ1-2 TRBV2 . CASSVGKANYGYTF TGTGCCAGCAGTGTGGGCAAAGCTAACTATGGCTACACCTTC